The present T cell receptor (beta chain) was sequenced within a study of T cell responses to AZD1222 COVID-19 vaccine. V lost 1 base to trimming and J lost 3 bases, with 9 bases between them. CDR1 and CDR2 (germline): GTSNPN, SVGIG (reference sequence). The CDR3 is 13 residues long. The protocol was immunoSEQ multiplex PCR, while the TCRdb copy is restricted to in-frame clones and leaves out a portion. The sample carries about 120,000 clones, approximately 90% recorded once. This chain joins TRBV30 and TRBJ1-2; tentative D call: TRBD1 (5 bases). The sequence was obtained from an adult in good health. The sequences come from peripheral blood, collected on day 0 of AZD1222 vaccination. CDR3 coding DNA: TGTGCCTGGAGTGGGGGCAGAGACTATGGCTACACCTTC. As protein: CAWSGGRDYGYTF.